A selection of T cell receptor beta chains follows, all from one sample in a study of T cells after yellow fever vaccination. TCRdb itself ran the 5' RACE reads through MiXCR, one entry per CDR3 protein. The sample consists of approximately 300,000 distinct CDR3 sequences, over 10% of them appearing once. The source was CD4+ T cells sorted from PBMCs, collected 45 days after the yellow fever booster vaccination. These receptors all come from a man aged 30 to 45 who received the YFV17D yellow fever vaccine. Both conserved end residues are part of each CDR3. The listing skips clone size in some rows; elsewhere it reads once, few, many or a size class.

j_gene	v_gene	abundance	CDR3aa
TRBJ2-1	TRBV11-2	-	CASSLVSRSGRAGNEQFF
TRBJ2-7	TRBV9	-	CASSVGGLANEQYF
TRBJ2-1	TRBV9	-	CASSVGPDHNEQFF
TRBJ2-2	TRBV6-2/TRBV6-3	few	CASSIPPGTGELFF
TRBJ2-4	TRBV20-1	-	CSAYGTSGKNIQYF
TRBJ1-2	TRBV10-3	-	CAIRGGGQGYTF
TRBJ2-7	TRBV20-1	few	CSAPVSGRASYEQYF
TRBJ2-1	TRBV12-3/TRBV12-4	few	CASRRTSGRGEQFF
TRBJ2-5	TRBV10-3	-	CASRGQGVGETQYF
TRBJ2-7	TRBV7-9	many	CASSVPGQGYEQYF
TRBJ1-4	TRBV5-1	-	CASSRGAGEKLFF
TRBJ2-7	TRBV29-1	many	CSVLDWGRYEQYF
TRBJ2-5	TRBV30	few	CAWIRDTQETQYF
TRBJ2-1	TRBV4-3	few	CASSQALALSSYNEQFF
TRBJ1-2	TRBV5-4	once	CASSQGTRGNLYGYTF
TRBJ1-5	TRBV5-1	few	CASSDGGSNQPQHF
TRBJ2-3	TRBV10-3	few	CAISGIGREYTDTQYF
TRBJ2-5	TRBV2	-	CASSENQQGLETQYF
TRBJ2-1	TRBV21-1	few	CASSKGLERRPRMGEQFF
TRBJ1-1	TRBV18	-	CASFRMNTEAFF
TRBJ2-3	TRBV15	-	CATSRDLGLAGDYF
TRBJ2-3	TRBV5-1	-	CASSTELAGGVTQYF
TRBJ2-3	TRBV11-2	few	CASSLLFRLAGGGAGTDTQYF
TRBJ2-7	TRBV18	-	CASSLGDRGHYEQYF
TRBJ2-7	TRBV19	few	CASRKTPLSIYEQYF